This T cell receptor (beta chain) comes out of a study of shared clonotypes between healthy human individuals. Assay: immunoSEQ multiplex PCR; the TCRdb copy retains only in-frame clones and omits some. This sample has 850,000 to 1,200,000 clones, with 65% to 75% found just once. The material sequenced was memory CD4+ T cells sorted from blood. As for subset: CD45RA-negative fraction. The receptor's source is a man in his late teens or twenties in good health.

Here the CDR3 DNA reads TGTGCCAGCTCACTTGGCCAGGGGGAGACCCAGTACTTC. Translation: CASSLGQGETQYF. This rearrangement joins TRBV18 to TRBJ2-5, with D maybe TRBD1 (6 bases). In germline, CDR1 is KGHSH, CDR2 LQKENI. There are 13 residues in the CDR3. V lost 4 bases to trimming and J lost 5 bases, with 11 bases between them.